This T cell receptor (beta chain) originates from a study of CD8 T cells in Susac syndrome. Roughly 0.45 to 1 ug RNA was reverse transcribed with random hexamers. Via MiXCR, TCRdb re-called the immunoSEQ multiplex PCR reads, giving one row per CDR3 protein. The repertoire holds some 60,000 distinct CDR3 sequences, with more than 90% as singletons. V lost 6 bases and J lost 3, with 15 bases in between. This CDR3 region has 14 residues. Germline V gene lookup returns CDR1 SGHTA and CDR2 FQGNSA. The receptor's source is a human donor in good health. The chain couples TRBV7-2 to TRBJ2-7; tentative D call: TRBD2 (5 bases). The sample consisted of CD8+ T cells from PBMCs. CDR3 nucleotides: TGTGCCAGCAGTCCGTGGTACGGGGACTACGAGCAGTACTTC. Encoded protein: CASSPWYGDYEQYF.